The following is a T cell receptor beta chain sequence with its context. The antigen remains undetermined. These data are taken from a study of cytomegalovirus exposure and HLA in healthy donors. Looking at the study overall: Drawn from HLA-typed donors, tens of millions of unique TCRs were held in an early data release.

Findings of the study overall: According to the study, 180 or so TCR beta chains were cytomegalovirus-associated.

The PCR used 60 Vbeta and 13 Jbeta primers. In the authors' methods: In a later analysis, of approximately 81 million unique beta chains, roughly 10 million appeared in at least two donors. Assay used: immunoSEQ multiplex PCR; TCRdb lists only in-frame clones, some missing. That table gives V, J and clone size, and the DNA gave D and trimming. The data show around 140,000 clones, about 84% seen once. The CDR3 spans 13 residues. The ends lost 4 bases at V and 6 bases at J; junction bases unmatched: 3. The germline CDR1 and CDR2 sequences are SGHDT and YYEEEE. The clonotype comes from a woman between 18 and 30 years old in good health and CMV-seropositive. Material: PBMCs. The chain couples TRBV5-6 to TRBJ1-2; TRBD1 matches 10 bases. CDR3 DNA sequence: TGTGCCAGCAGCAGGGACAGGGGAGATGGCTACACCTTC. As protein: CASSRDRGDGYTF.